This entry lists 3 T cell receptor beta chains sequenced from one sample in a study of CD8+ T cells in alopecia areata. CD4, CD8alpha, NKG2D, NKG2ACE and other markers guided sorting of pooled cutaneous lymph node cells. RNA was isolated and reverse transcribed to cDNA, the sequencing template. Repertoires were generated with immunoSEQ multiplex PCR, while TCRdb's copy carries only in-frame clones and drops some. Observed in the sample are 290,000 or so clones, none of them singletons. The sample taken for sequencing was CD4+ T cells sorted from a lymph node. The receptors were gathered from a C3H/HeJ mouse with alopecia areata. The strain's MHC type: H2-k.

At least ten counts were recorded for this clone. Gene names denote mouse genes. The read ends 4 residues before the CDR3 terminus; that terminus is restored from the germline J gene. The chain recombines TRBV17 with TRBJ2-3; 7 positions match TRBD2. The ends lost 3 bases at V and 0 bases at J; junction bases unmatched: 3. CDR3 size: 15 residues. Germline CDR1 is MNHDT and CDR2 is YYDKIL. The CDR3 loop reads CASSRDWTSAETLYF. The covered CDR3 bases are TGTGCTAGCAGTAGGGACTGGACTAGTGCAGAA.

Note on this clone: Genes here carry mouse names. The read is 4 residues too short to cover the CDR3 end, so that end is filled in from the germline J gene. The V and J genes are TRBV1 and TRBJ1-1; no firm D call. The CDR3 spans 13 residues. Deletions cut 1 base from V and 2 bases from J, with 5 bases between. CDR1 and CDR2 from the germline V gene are NSQYPW and LRSPGD (reference sequence). The CDR3 protein is CTCSAGDNTEVFF. The CDR3 bases that were read are TGCACCTGCAGTGCAGGGGATAACACA.

A note on this clone: The genes are named according to mouse. The missing CDR3 end, 4 residues past where the read stops, is filled in from the germline J gene. The rearrangement links TRBV19 to TRBJ2-1; D is unclear. Per the germline V gene, CDR1 is FNHDT and CDR2 is SITEND (reference sequence). V was pared by 6 bases and J by 1 base, with 14 bases between. The length of the CDR3 is 15 residues. CDR3 residues: CASTLLGSNYAEQFF. The CDR3 bases that were read are TGTGCCAGCACCCTATTGGGTTCCAACTATGCT.